The 23 T cell receptor beta chains reported below all come from one sample, sequenced in a study of blood T cell dynamics during melanoma immunotherapy. The assay was immunoSEQ multiplex PCR, and TCRdb's table has in-frame clones only and misses some. The repertoire holds around 3,500 clones, with 92% as singletons. Time point of the sample: pre-treatment baseline. The sequences come from effector memory CD8+ T cells from blood, collected from a patient treated with checkpoint blockade. These receptors all come from a human donor with melanoma.

The chain recombines TRBV11-3 with TRBJ1-1, with 8 positions matching TRBD1. CDR1 and CDR2 (germline): SGHNT, YENEEA. This CDR3 spans 18 amino acids. The V segment lost 4 bases and the J segment 1 base; nucleotides outside the gene matches: 14. CDR3 DNA sequence: TGTGCCAGCAGCTCATGGAGGGACAGGCCTCGAGAGAACACTGAAGCTTTCTTT. Residues: CASSSWRDRPRENTEAFF.

Here the CDR3 DNA reads TGTGCCAGCAGTTTGACAGTGAACACTGAAGCTTTCTTT. This translates into CASSLTVNTEAFF. The chain recombines TRBV6-9 with TRBJ1-1; tentative D call: TRBD1 (5 bases). In germline, CDR1 is MNHGY, CDR2 SVAAGI. CDR3 length equals 13 residues. V dropped 4 bases and J dropped 0 bases, with 6 bases sitting between them.

CDR3 amino acids: CASSLDGSYEQYF. DNA of the CDR3: TGTGCCAGCAGCTTAGACGGAAGCTACGAGCAGTACTTC. J is TRBJ2-7 and V is TRBV5-6; D is unresolved. CDR3 length equals 13 residues. V lost 2 bases to trimming and J lost 3 bases, with 9 bases between them. The V gene's germline CDR1 is SGHDT and CDR2 YYEEEE.

The V call is TRBV9, the J call TRBJ1-5, with a weak D call TRBD1 (5 bases). The CDR3 spans 13 residues. V was trimmed by 4 bases and J by 7 bases, leaving 12 bases between them. From germline, CDR1 is SGDLS and CDR2 YYNGEE. CDR3: CASSPDGAQPQHF. In DNA, the CDR3 is TGTGCCAGCAGCCCCGACGGGGCCCAGCCCCAGCATTTT.

The rearrangement uses TRBV6-5 and TRBJ1-1; TRBD1 might be the D (6 bases). The length of the CDR3 is 13 residues. Germline CDR1 and CDR2: MNHEY and SVGAGI. The V end was cut by 2 bases, the J end by 6 bases, with 10 bases between. DNA for the CDR3: TGTGCCAGCAGTTACGGGGGGCTGGCTGAAGCTTTCTTT. Translating gives CASSYGGLAEAFF.

In this sample, this clone turned up once. V is TRBV7-2 and J is TRBJ2-5, with a possible D match to TRBD1 (5 bases). Near its end, the DNA agrees better with TRBJ2-7, so the J call may be wrong. Germline CDR1 reads SGHTA; CDR2 reads FQGNSA. The CDR3 runs 12 residues. CDR3 sequence reads: CASSFYGAEQYF. The CDR3 region has the DNA TGTGCCAGCAGCTTTTATGGGGCCGAGCAGTACTTC.

The chain combines TRBV19 with TRBJ2-7; D is unclear. Germline values: CDR1 LNHDA, CDR2 SQIVND (reference sequence). V was cut by 9 bases and J by 2 bases, with 17 bases left in between. There are 14 residues in the CDR3. In nucleotides, the CDR3 is TGTGCCAGCTCGGAGTCGACCCAAGCCTACGAGCAGTACTTC. Residues: CASSESTQAYEQYF.

This clone has a handful of counts. The chain joins TRBV29-1 to TRBJ1-1; possibly TRBD1 for D (5 bases). This CDR3 comprises 12 residues. The V gene's germline CDR1 is SQVTM and CDR2 ANQGSEA. V gave up 6 bases and J gave up 11 bases, with 19 bases separating them. CDR3 amino acids: CSVVRAPGYAFF. The CDR3 bases are TGCAGCGTAGTAAGGGCGCCAGGGTACGCTTTCTTT.

This rearrangement joins TRBV6-6 to TRBJ2-1, with TRBD2 matching 9 bases. CDR3 length equals 14 residues. The ends lost 5 bases at V and 5 bases at J; junction bases unmatched: 4. The V gene's germline CDR1 is MNHNY and CDR2 SVGAGI (reference sequence). In DNA, the CDR3 is TGTGCCAGCAGTGCGGGACTAGCTAACAATGAGCAGTTCTTC. Residues: CASSAGLANNEQFF.

The chain uses TRBV19 and TRBJ2-7; 9 bases are a match to TRBD1. CDR3 length: 16 residues. The trim removed 5 bases at V and 3 bases at J, leaving 11 bases unmatched. Per germline, CDR1 LNHDA and CDR2 SQIVND (reference sequence). The CDR3 nucleotides are TGTGCCAGTAGTTCCTCTACACAGGGGGCGAGCTACGAGCAGTACTTC. Protein product: CASSSSTQGASYEQYF.

This clone was counted once. The chain combines TRBV29-1 with TRBJ2-7; D is unresolved. Germline V CDR1 and CDR2: SQVTM, ANQGSEA. V was clipped by 1 base and J by 3 bases, with 7 bases between them. This CDR3 contains 12 residues. The CDR3 sequence: CSVEGGGYEQYF. The CDR3 nucleotides are TGCAGCGTTGAAGGTGGCGGCTACGAGCAGTACTTC.

This chain uses TRBV7-6 with TRBJ2-2; D is perhaps TRBD1 or TRBD2 (6 bases each). CDR1 is SGHVS, CDR2 FNYEAQ, per germline. V shed 5 bases and J shed 3 bases, with 16 bases lying between them. The CDR3 contains 16 residues. CDR3 amino acids: CASSRDGGLDTGELFF. The CDR3 DNA reads as TGTGCCAGCAGCCGAGACGGGGGCTTGGACACCGGGGAGCTGTTTTTT.

The chain is built from TRBV25-1 and TRBJ1-6, with a tentative D call TRBD1 (5 bases). This CDR3 has 16 amino acids. Trimming removed 10 bases at V and 5 bases at J, with 21 bases between. Germline loops: CDR1 MGHDK, CDR2 SYGVNS. CDR3 DNA: TGTGCCACCACCAGAGGAGGGGCTCGCCATAATTCACCCCTCCACTTT. Its translation: CATTRGGARHNSPLHF.

The genes are TRBV13 and TRBJ1-5; D is unclear. CDR3 size: 13 residues. The V gene lost 3 bases and the J gene lost 4 bases, with 7 bases spanning the gap. Germline assignment: CDR1 PRHDT and CDR2 FYEKMQ (reference sequence). This chain's CDR3 is CASSFGENQPQHF. The CDR3 nucleotides are TGTGCCAGCAGCTTCGGGGAAAATCAGCCCCAGCATTTT.

The V and J genes are TRBV19 and TRBJ2-7, with D unresolved. Between the trimmed V and J ends, which lost 3 bases and 3 bases, there was a span of 18 bases. The CDR3 sequence is 16 residues long. Germline-derived CDR1 and CDR2 are LNHDA and SQIVND (reference sequence). The CDR3 sequence is CASSIVPTDPSYEQYF. In DNA form, the CDR3 reads TGTGCCAGTAGTATCGTCCCGACCGACCCCAGCTACGAGCAGTACTTC.

The V call is TRBV7-9, the J call TRBJ2-5; 8 bases are shared with TRBD1. The CDR3 length is 14 residues. V dropped 4 bases and J dropped 4; count of bases not matched to a gene: 5. Germline V lookup: CDR1 SEHNR, CDR2 FQNEAQ (reference sequence). The CDR3 nucleotides read TGTGCCAGCAGCTCGGACAGGGCACTAGAGACCCAGTACTTC. Its translation is CASSSDRALETQYF.

The gene calls are TRBV19 and TRBJ2-1; D remains unclear. V lost 3 bases, J lost 4 bases, and 10 bases lay in between. Germline CDR1 reads LNHDA; CDR2 reads SQIVND (reference sequence). The length of the CDR3 is 14 residues. The CDR3 is CASSMASLYNEQFF. The CDR3 bases are TGTGCCAGTAGTATGGCAAGCCTATACAATGAGCAGTTCTTC.

J is TRBJ1-5 and V is TRBV9; perhaps TRBD1 as D (5 bases). Germline CDR1 and CDR2: SGDLS and YYNGEE. The CDR3 length is 13 residues. V lost 3 bases and J 6 bases, leaving 10 bases between the germline ends. For the CDR3, the DNA is TGTGCCAGCAGCGCCGCAGGGACTCAGCCCCAGCATTTT. Its translation: CASSAAGTQPQHF.

The chain is built from TRBV7-9 and TRBJ1-4; no definite D call. Deletions cut 1 base from V and 6 bases from J, with 0 bases between. The CDR3 covers 11 residues. The germline gives CDR1 SEHNR, CDR2 FQNEAQ (reference sequence). The CDR3: CASSLDEKLFF. The CDR3, as DNA: TGTGCCAGCAGCTTAGATGAAAAACTGTTTTTT.

The chain joins TRBV27 to TRBJ1-1, with TRBD1 as a possible D gene (6 bases). V was cut by 7 bases and J by 5 bases, with 17 bases left in between. The CDR3 has 14 amino acids. CDR1 and CDR2 (germline): MNHEY, SMNVEV (reference sequence). The DNA of the CDR3 is TGTGCCAGCAAACTTTCTAGGGGGTGGACTGAAGCTTTCTTT. Protein: CASKLSRGWTEAFF.

CDR3 in amino acids: CASSRLAGGQETQYF. CDR3 nucleotides: TGTGCCAGTAGCAGACTAGCGGGAGGACAAGAGACCCAGTACTTC. The chain is built from TRBV19 and TRBJ2-5; 13 bases are a match to TRBD2. Germline trimming cut 6 bases from V and 2 bases from J; bases unmatched to any gene: 3. The V gene's germline CDR1 is LNHDA and CDR2 SQIVND (reference sequence). The CDR3 consists of 15 residues.

The count of this clone is one. The chain combines TRBV7-9 with TRBJ1-1; D uncertain. This CDR3 is built from 12 residues. Germline values: CDR1 SEHNR, CDR2 FQNEAQ (reference sequence). V lost 4 bases, J lost 5 bases, and 8 bases lay in between. In nucleotides, the CDR3 is TGTGCCAGCAGCTATACTGGGACTGAAGCTTTCTTT. The encoded protein is CASSYTGTEAFF.

The genes are TRBV10-3 and TRBJ2-7; 12 nucleotides match TRBD2. The germline V gene encodes CDR1 ENHRY and CDR2 SYGVKD. The CDR3 loop spans 15 amino acids. Trimming at V came to 4 bases and at J to 3 bases, leaving 4 bases not matched to a gene. The CDR3 coding sequence is TGTGCCATCAGTGGACTAGCGGGAGCTTACTACGAGCAGTACTTC. Translation gives CAISGLAGAYYEQYF.